One sample yielded the 27 T cell receptor beta chains listed below, sequenced in a study of blood T cell repertoires in COVID-19 (dated by TCRdb to the early 2020s). The library was made by the immunoSEQ multiplex PCR assay. TCRdb's version of the immuneACCESS table is confined to in-frame rearrangements and falls short of the full clone set. An unresolved V gene accounts for under half of the shortfall where checked; the remainder is of unknown origin. Within this sample are about 82,000 clones, with about 86% of them counted one time only. The top ten clonotypes cover approximately 17% of the sample. Specimen: peripheral blood. The receptors stem from a woman in her fifties or sixties with acute or convalescent COVID-19.

V and J are TRBV19 and TRBJ2-7, with D uncertain. Germline CDR1 reads LNHDA; CDR2 reads SQIVND (reference sequence). V lost 1 base and J 1 base, leaving 8 bases between the germline ends. CDR3 length: 14 amino acids. CDR3 sequence: CASSIGADSYEQYF. The DNA of the CDR3 is TGTGCCAGTAGTATAGGGGCCGATTCCTACGAGCAGTACTTC.

The J gene is TRBJ1-1, the V gene TRBV10-3; no definite D call. The CDR3 loop spans 13 amino acids. Germline V gene sequence: CDR1 ENHRY, CDR2 SYGVKD. The ends were cut back, 6 bases at V and 2 bases at J, with 10 bases in the middle. The CDR3 DNA sequence: TGTGCCATCAGGGAACAGCCTAACACTGAAGCTTTCTTT. It specifies CAIREQPNTEAFF.

This chain uses TRBV10-2 with TRBJ2-5; TRBD2 agrees at 9 bases. The CDR3 covers 13 residues. Germline assignment: CDR1 WSHSY and CDR2 SAAADI. The V gene end was trimmed by 10 bases and the J gene end by 2 bases; junction bases not matched to a gene: 5. CDR3 DNA sequence: TGCGCCACCTCGACTAGCGGACAAGAGACCCAGTACTTC. Its protein product is CATSTSGQETQYF.

The table lists this clone with a count of one. CDR3 amino acids: CASMDRGSTGELFF. For the CDR3, the DNA is TGCGCCAGCATGGACAGGGGGAGCACCGGGGAGCTGTTTTTT. The chain couples TRBV5-1 to TRBJ2-2; 10 bases line up with TRBD1. CDR1 SGHRS and CDR2 YFSETQ come from the germline V gene. With V trimmed by 6 bases and J by 4 bases, 3 bases remained unmatched. The CDR3 covers 14 residues.

V usage is TRBV5-6 and J usage is TRBJ2-7, with a possible D match to TRBD1 (5 bases). The CDR3 runs to 14 residues. Looked up from germline, CDR1 is SGHDT and CDR2 is YYEEEE. Trimming left V 1 base short and J 4 bases short, with 12 bases between. The CDR3 DNA follows: TGTGCCAGCAGCTTGAAGGGGATCCTATACGAGCAGTACTTC. Amino acid sequence: CASSLKGILYEQYF.

The chain uses TRBV5-4 and TRBJ2-1, with a tentative D call TRBD1 (5 bases). CDR3 length: 12 residues. The V end lost 4 bases, the J end lost 6 bases, and 8 bases lay between the germline ends. CDR1 is SGHNT, CDR2 YYREEE, per germline (reference sequence). Written as DNA, the CDR3 is TGTGCCAGCAGCCTTGACAGCAATGAGCAGTTCTTC. This codes for CASSLDSNEQFF.

The chain combines TRBV7-9 with TRBJ2-5; no clear D gene. V lost 5 bases, J lost 2 bases, and 3 bases lay in between. Germline V gene data show CDR1 as SEHNR and CDR2 as FQNEAQ (reference sequence). The CDR3 has 11 residues. CDR3 region: CASSAQETQYF. CDR3 nucleotide sequence: TGTGCCAGCAGCGCGCAAGAGACCCAGTACTTC. The whole variable domain, remainder taken from reference TRBV7-9 and TRBJ2-5, is DTGVSQNPRHKITKRGQNVTFRCDPISEHNRLYWYRQTLGQGPEFLTYFQNEAQLEKSRLLSDRFSAERPKGSFSTLEIQRTEQGDSAMYLCASSAQETQYFGPGTRLLVL.

The chain carries TRBV6-2 or TRBV6-3 and TRBJ1-4, with no clear D. Per germline, CDR1 MNHEY and CDR2 SVGEGT. V dropped 0 bases and J dropped 4 bases, with 9 bases sitting between them. This CDR3 spans 15 amino acids. Here the CDR3 reads CASSYSTGNNEKLFF. The CDR3 nucleotides are TGTGCCAGCAGTTACTCGACCGGGAATAATGAAAAACTGTTTTTT.

This chain uses TRBV6-4 with TRBJ2-3; 10 nucleotides align to TRBD2. This CDR3 contains 16 residues. Losses at the gene ends were 4 bases for V and 0 bases for J; bases not matched to a gene: 4. Germline V CDR1 and CDR2: MRHNA, SNTAGT. Written as DNA, the CDR3 is TGTGCCAGCAGTGCCCAACTAGCGGGGAGCACAGATACGCAGTATTTT. Amino acids: CASSAQLAGSTDTQYF.

The chain links TRBV11-2 to TRBJ1-2; the D gene is possibly TRBD1 (5 bases). Germline CDR1 reads SGHAT; CDR2 reads FQNNGV. V was pared by 5 bases and J by 12 bases, with 13 bases between. The CDR3 covers 11 residues. The CDR3 bases are TGTGCCAGCAGCCGCATGGCGGACAACACCTTC. This sequence encodes CASSRMADNTF.

V gene TRBV7-9 combines with J gene TRBJ1-4; TRBD1 agrees at 8 bases. After removal of 4 bases from V and 2 bases from J, the junction contained 3 bases not matched to a gene. The CDR3 loop spans 15 amino acids. Germline CDR1 reads SEHNR; CDR2 reads FQNEAQ (reference sequence). The CDR3 sequence is CASSSGQGTNEKLFF. In DNA, the CDR3 is TGTGCCAGCAGCTCTGGACAGGGTACTAATGAAAAACTGTTTTTT.

This clone has a single count. The chain joins TRBV19 to TRBJ1-5; no clear D gene. Germline CDR1 and CDR2: LNHDA and SQIVND (reference sequence). Deletions cut 1 base from V and 11 bases from J, with 15 bases between. The length of the CDR3 is 14 residues. The CDR3 DNA is TGTGCCAGTAGTATAGTAAGAGGGATCGAAGCCCAGCATTTT. Encoded protein: CASSIVRGIEAQHF.

This rearrangement joins TRBV19 to TRBJ1-1, with TRBD1 matching over 9 bases. This CDR3 is built from 18 residues. V trimming: 4 bases; J trimming: 8 bases; junction bases outside the gene matches: 20. Germline V lookup: CDR1 LNHDA, CDR2 SQIVND (reference sequence). CDR3 sequence: CASSTSPGQGLVGREAFF. CDR3 in DNA: TGTGCCAGTAGTACATCTCCGGGACAGGGACTAGTGGGCAGAGAAGCTTTCTTT.

This chain connects TRBV6-5 to TRBJ1-2; D remains unclear. V lost 8 bases, J lost 6 bases, and 16 bases lay in between. Germline V lookup: CDR1 MNHEY, CDR2 SVGAGI. The CDR3 runs 13 residues. In nucleotides, the CDR3 is TGTGCCAGCCGCGGTGAATTTCGGGATGGCTACACCTTC. It specifies CASRGEFRDGYTF.

This clone showed up just a few times. The CDR3 coding sequence is TGTGCCAGTAGTTTATACTCTGGAAACACCATATATTTT. Its protein product is CASSLYSGNTIYF. The rearrangement links TRBV19 to TRBJ1-3; D gene uncertain. CDR1 is LNHDA and CDR2 is SQIVND in the germline V gene (reference sequence). Trimming pared 5 bases from V and 0 bases from J, leaving 5 bases between. The CDR3 runs to 13 residues.

The V and J genes are TRBV2 and TRBJ2-3; the D is unclear. The CDR3 is 13 residues long. Germline CDR1 SNHLY, CDR2 FYNNEI. V was shortened by 8 bases and J by 2 bases, with 11 bases between the two germline ends. Here the CDR3 DNA reads TGTGCCAGCCAGACAATTCCCACAGATACGCAGTATTTT. Translating gives CASQTIPTDTQYF.

The chain joins TRBV6-5 to TRBJ2-3, with 7 nucleotides matching TRBD1. Germline V CDR1 and CDR2: MNHEY, SVGAGI. There are 15 residues in the CDR3. Germline trimming cut 6 bases from V and 4 bases from J; bases unmatched to any gene: 10. For the CDR3, the DNA is TGTGCCAGCAGCGACCGGGACAGTGGAGCAGATACGCAGTATTTT. It codes for CASSDRDSGADTQYF.

The rearrangement uses TRBV25-1 and TRBJ2-1; 9 bases agree with TRBD1. This CDR3 contains 15 residues. The V gene's germline CDR1 is MGHDK and CDR2 SYGVNS. With 2 bases clipped from V and 5 bases from J, the junction kept 4 bases outside the gene matches. Written as DNA, the CDR3 is TGTGCCAGCAGTGAACCGGGACAGGGTAACAATGAGCAGTTCTTC. Protein: CASSEPGQGNNEQFF.

This chain links TRBV6-1 with TRBJ2-3; TRBD1 aligns across 10 bases. V dropped 4 bases and J dropped 5; count of bases not matched to a gene: 9. The CDR3 totals 16 residues. CDR1 and CDR2 from the germline V gene are MNHNS and SASEGT. The DNA for the CDR3 is TGTGCCAGCAGTGTCTTCGGTGGGGACAGGGGAGATACGCAGTATTTT. Translation: CASSVFGGDRGDTQYF.

The chain joins TRBV6-2 or TRBV6-3 to TRBJ2-1, with 7 bases identical to TRBD1. J lost 0 bases, V lost 5 bases, and 7 bases had no gene match. This CDR3 comprises 16 residues. Germline V CDR1 and CDR2: MNHEY, SVGEGT. The CDR3 DNA is TGTGCCAGCAGTAAACGACCAGGGGGCTCCTACAATGAGCAGTTCTTC. Protein sequence: CASSKRPGGSYNEQFF.

The CDR3 is CASSFGDRGSGKLFF. The CDR3, as DNA: TGTGCCAGCAGCTTCGGCGACAGGGGGTCTGGAAAACTGTTTTTT. The rearrangement links TRBV7-9 to TRBJ1-4, with 9 bases fitting TRBD1. Germline V CDR1 and CDR2: SEHNR, FQNEAQ (reference sequence). The CDR3 spans 15 residues. Losses at the gene ends were 3 bases for V and 10 bases for J; bases not matched to a gene: 9.

This rearrangement joins TRBV24-1 to TRBJ2-2, with 7 bases lining up with TRBD2. Trimming cost V 4 bases and J 4 bases; bases outside gene matches: 8. The CDR3 is 16 residues long. Germline CDR1 is KGHDR and CDR2 is SFDVKD. For the CDR3, the DNA is TGTGCCACCAGTGACTATAGCGGGCTCGGCACCGGGGAGCTGTTTTTT. This translates into CATSDYSGLGTGELFF.

V usage is TRBV24-1 and J usage is TRBJ1-2; a possible D gene is TRBD1 (6 bases). This CDR3 spans 14 amino acids. The ends were cut back, 3 bases at V and 4 bases at J, with 11 bases in the middle. CDR1 is KGHDR, CDR2 SFDVKD, per germline. The CDR3 DNA reads as TGTGCCACCAGTGATCCCACAGGGTTCTATGGCTACACCTTC. Protein product: CATSDPTGFYGYTF.

The chain joins TRBV6-5 to TRBJ2-3, with TRBD2 matching 11 bases. The CDR3 is made up of 15 amino acids. V shed 7 bases and J 0 bases; nucleotides not matched to a gene: 3. In germline, CDR1 is MNHEY, CDR2 SVGAGI. The CDR3 loop is CASNRLAGSTDTQYF. DNA for the CDR3: TGTGCCAGCAACCGACTAGCGGGGAGCACAGATACGCAGTATTTT.

The chain joins TRBV7-2 to TRBJ2-5, with 8 positions matching TRBD2. With 4 bases clipped from V and 5 bases from J, the junction kept 12 bases outside the gene matches. The CDR3 runs 16 residues. CDR1 and CDR2 (germline): SGHTA, FQGNSA. The CDR3 coding sequence is TGTGCCAGCAGCTCTAACCGGGGGGGCCTTCGGGAGACCCAGTACTTC. It translates to CASSSNRGGLRETQYF. The full variable domain, with the rest looked up from reference TRBV7-2 and TRBJ2-5, is GAGVSQSPSNKVTEKGKDVELRCDPISGHTALYWYRQSLGQGLEFLIYFQGNSAPDKSGLPSDRFSAERTGGSVSTLTIQRTQQEDSAVYLCASSSNRGGLRETQYFGPGTRLLVL.

The rearrangement uses TRBV12-3 or TRBV12-4 and TRBJ1-2; no clear D gene. The length of the CDR3 is 13 residues. Trimming shortened V by 4 bases and J by 5 bases, and 11 bases separated the two germline ends. The CDR3 protein is CASSSTRVYGYTF. For the CDR3, the DNA is TGTGCCAGCAGTTCGACAAGAGTTTATGGCTACACCTTC.

This clone was counted a few times. The gene calls are TRBV11-3 and TRBJ1-2; 7 bases are shared with TRBD1. CDR1 is SGHNT, CDR2 YENEEA, per germline. J gave up 3 bases and V 5 bases, and 6 bases lay outside the gene matches. The CDR3 contains 14 residues. CDR3 sequence: CASSPRQGHYGYTF. In DNA, the CDR3 is TGTGCCAGCAGCCCCCGACAGGGACACTATGGCTACACCTTC.